The 2 T cell receptor beta chains given below trace back to one sample, sequenced in a study of T cells expressing NK-cell markers. Reprocessing the 5' RACE reads, TCRdb reports a single entry for every CDR3 protein and omits DNA. Across a few hundred thousand distinct CDR3 sequences, the top ten clones capture under 6.5% of the sample. Sequencing was carried out using blood T cells: a sorted CD56 or NKG2C T cell subset, CD4+ or CD8+ T cells, or bulk PBMC T cells (not recorded which). The origin of the receptors is a man aged 18-75 years in good health.

CDR3 sequence: CASSYQTGENIQYF. V gene TRBV7-2 combines with J gene TRBJ2-4; there is no DNA to check the TCRdb D call of TRBD1. The CDR3 extends over 14 amino acids. In germline, CDR1 is SGHTA, CDR2 FQGNSA.

The chain is built from TRBV5-4 and TRBJ2-1; without DNA, the TCRdb call of TRBD1 cannot be checked. Germline CDR1 and CDR2: SGHNT and YYREEE (reference sequence). There are 18 residues in the CDR3. This CDR3 is CASSLCMAGFGCVHEQFF.